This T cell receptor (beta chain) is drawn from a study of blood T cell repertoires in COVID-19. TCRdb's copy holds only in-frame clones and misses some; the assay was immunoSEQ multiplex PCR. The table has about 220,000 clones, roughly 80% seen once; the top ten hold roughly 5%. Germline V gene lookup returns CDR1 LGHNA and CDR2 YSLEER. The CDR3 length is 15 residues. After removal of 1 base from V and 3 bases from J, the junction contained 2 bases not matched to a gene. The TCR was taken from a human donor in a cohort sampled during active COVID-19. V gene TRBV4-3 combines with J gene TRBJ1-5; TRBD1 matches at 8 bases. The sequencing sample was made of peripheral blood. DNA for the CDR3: TGCGCCAGCAGCCAAGGGACAGGGTTCAATCAGCCCCAGCATTTT. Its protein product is CASSQGTGFNQPQHF.